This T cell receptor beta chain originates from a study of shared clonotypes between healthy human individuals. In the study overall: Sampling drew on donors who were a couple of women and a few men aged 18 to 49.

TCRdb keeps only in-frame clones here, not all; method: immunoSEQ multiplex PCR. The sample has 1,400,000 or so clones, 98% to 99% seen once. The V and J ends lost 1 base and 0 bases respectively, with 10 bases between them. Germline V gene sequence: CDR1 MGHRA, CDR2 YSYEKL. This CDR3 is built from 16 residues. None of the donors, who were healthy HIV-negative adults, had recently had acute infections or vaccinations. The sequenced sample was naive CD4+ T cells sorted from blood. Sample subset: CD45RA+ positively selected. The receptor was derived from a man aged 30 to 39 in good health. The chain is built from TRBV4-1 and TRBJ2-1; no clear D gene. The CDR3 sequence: CASSQVLSSSYNEQFF. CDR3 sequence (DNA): TGCGCCAGCAGCCAAGTCCTCTCGAGCTCCTACAATGAGCAGTTCTTC.